The present TCR beta chain was sequenced within a study of tumor-infiltrating lymphocytes in primary liver carcinoma. Study-level background: Both sexes were represented among patients, who were 30 to 69 years old. Study-level points and caveats: The study found only about 7.5-25% of top clones in all five tumor regions.

The authors made TCR beta cDNA from 500 to 600 ng total RNA with a constant-region primer. Three-round nested multiplex PCR performed with slightly modified ARM-PCR produced the TCR beta libraries. Forward primers for TRBV1-TRBV30 and a C-beta reverse primer served the first two PCR rounds, at roughly 10 cycles each. MiXCR was run by TCRdb on the multiplex PCR reads, yielding one entry per CDR3 protein. The table shows tens of thousands of distinct CDR3 sequences, with more than 65% occurring only once. Co-extraction of RNA and DNA was performed on about 19-31 mg of unsorted bulk tissue. Patients' primary liver carcinoma was surgically resected. All of the tumor samples contained over 75% viable tumor cells. This clonotype occurred a few times. Its target is not known. This sequence may be a read error, since a much larger clone differs from it by one base. CDR3 length: 12 amino acids. V was trimmed by 4 bases and J by 5 bases, leaving 8 bases between them.

This TCR came from a middle-aged man with primary liver carcinoma and hepatitis B virus infection. The sequenced material came from liver tumor tissue from sampling region 1. This sample's subset: tumor region T1, superior pole. The chain combines TRBV12-3 or TRBV12-4 with TRBJ2-5; a possible D gene is TRBD2 (5 bases). The DNA of the CDR3 is TGTGCCAGCAGTTGGAGAGGGGAGACCCAGTACTTC. Residues: CASSWRGETQYF.